This T cell receptor (beta chain) emerged from a study of cytomegalovirus exposure and HLA in healthy donors. Study outcomes and limitations: The availability of immune exposure information extended only to CMV serostatus.

This clone is a singleton in its sample. The antigen remains undetermined. PCR used 60 Vbeta primers and 13 Jbeta primers. TCRdb keeps only in-frame clones here, not all; method: immunoSEQ multiplex PCR. Of around 230,000 clones in the sample, roughly 82% were seen once. This TCR was recovered from a man in his forties in good health and CMV-seropositive. The sequenced sample was PBMCs.

This chain's CDR3 is CASSGTGRTEAFF. DNA of the CDR3: TGCGCCAGCAGCGGGACAGGAAGAACTGAAGCTTTCTTT. The V call is TRBV10-1, the J call TRBJ1-1; TRBD1 matches at 8 bases. In germline, CDR1 is WNHNN, CDR2 SYGVQD (reference sequence). With 6 bases clipped from V and 5 bases from J, the junction kept 5 bases outside the gene matches. The CDR3 has 13 amino acids.